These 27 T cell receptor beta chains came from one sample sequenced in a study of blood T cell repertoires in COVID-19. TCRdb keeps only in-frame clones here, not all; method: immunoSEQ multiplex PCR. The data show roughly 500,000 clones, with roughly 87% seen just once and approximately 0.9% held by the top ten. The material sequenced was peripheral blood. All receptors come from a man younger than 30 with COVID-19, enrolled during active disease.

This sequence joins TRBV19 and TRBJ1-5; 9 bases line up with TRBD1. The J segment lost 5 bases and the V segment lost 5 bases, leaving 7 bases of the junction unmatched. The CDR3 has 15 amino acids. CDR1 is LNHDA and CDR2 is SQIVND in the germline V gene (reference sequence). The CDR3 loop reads CASSFTGGGDQPQHF. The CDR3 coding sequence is TGTGCCAGTAGTTTTACAGGGGGCGGAGATCAGCCCCAGCATTTT. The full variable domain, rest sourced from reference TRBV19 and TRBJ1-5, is DGGITQSPKYLFRKEGQNVTLSCEQNLNHDAMYWYRQDPGQGLRLIYYSQIVNDFQKGDIAEGYSVSREKKESFPLTVTSAQKNPTAFYLCASSFTGGGDQPQHFGDGTRLSIL.

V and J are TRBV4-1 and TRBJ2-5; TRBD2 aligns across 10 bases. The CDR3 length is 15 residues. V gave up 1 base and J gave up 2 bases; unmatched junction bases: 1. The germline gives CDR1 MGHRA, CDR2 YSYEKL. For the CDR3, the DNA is TGCGCCAGCAGCCAAGGAGCGGGAGGGCAAGAGACCCAGTACTTC. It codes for CASSQGAGGQETQYF.

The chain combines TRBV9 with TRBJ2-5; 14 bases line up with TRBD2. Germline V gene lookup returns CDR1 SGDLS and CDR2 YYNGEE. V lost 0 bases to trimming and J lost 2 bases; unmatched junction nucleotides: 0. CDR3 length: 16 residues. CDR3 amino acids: CASSVGTSGRQETQYF. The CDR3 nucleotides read TGTGCCAGCAGCGTAGGGACTAGCGGGAGGCAAGAGACCCAGTACTTC.

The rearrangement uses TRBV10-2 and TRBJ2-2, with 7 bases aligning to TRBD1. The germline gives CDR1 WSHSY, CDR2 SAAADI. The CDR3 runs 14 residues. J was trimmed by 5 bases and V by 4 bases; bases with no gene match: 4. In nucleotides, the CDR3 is TGCGCCAGCAGTGGTGCAGGGGGTACCGGGGAGCTGTTTTTT. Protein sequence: CASSGAGGTGELFF.

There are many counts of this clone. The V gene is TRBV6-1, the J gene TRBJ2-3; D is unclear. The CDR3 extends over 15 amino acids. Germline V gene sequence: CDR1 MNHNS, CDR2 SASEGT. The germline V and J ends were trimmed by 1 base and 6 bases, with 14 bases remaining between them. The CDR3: CASSEEWNPEDTQYF. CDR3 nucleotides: TGTGCCAGCAGTGAAGAGTGGAATCCGGAGGATACGCAGTATTTT.

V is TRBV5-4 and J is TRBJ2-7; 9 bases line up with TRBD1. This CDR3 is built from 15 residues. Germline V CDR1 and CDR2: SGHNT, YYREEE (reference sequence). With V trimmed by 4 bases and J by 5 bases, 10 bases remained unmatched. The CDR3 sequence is CASSRTGTGSHEQYF. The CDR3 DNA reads TGTGCCAGCAGCCGTACCGGGACAGGGAGCCACGAGCAGTACTTC.

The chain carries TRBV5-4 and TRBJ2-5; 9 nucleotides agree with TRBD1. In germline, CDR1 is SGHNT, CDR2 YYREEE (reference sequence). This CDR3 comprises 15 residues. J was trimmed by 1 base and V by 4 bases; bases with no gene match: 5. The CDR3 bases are TGTGCCAGCAGCCCATCGGGACAGGGCCAAGAGACCCAGTACTTC. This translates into CASSPSGQGQETQYF. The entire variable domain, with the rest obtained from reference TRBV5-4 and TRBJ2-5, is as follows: ETGVTQSPTHLIKTRGQQVTLRCSSQSGHNTVSWYQQALGQGPQFIFQYYREEENGRGNFPPRFSGLQFPNYSSELNVNALELDDSALYLCASSPSGQGQETQYFGPGTRLLVL.

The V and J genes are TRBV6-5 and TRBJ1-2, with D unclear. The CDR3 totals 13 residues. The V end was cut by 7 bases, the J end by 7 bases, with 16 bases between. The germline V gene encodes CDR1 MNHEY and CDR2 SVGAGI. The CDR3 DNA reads TGTGCCAGCACGGGAACCTCTCGGGGTGGCTACACCTTC. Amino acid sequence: CASTGTSRGGYTF.

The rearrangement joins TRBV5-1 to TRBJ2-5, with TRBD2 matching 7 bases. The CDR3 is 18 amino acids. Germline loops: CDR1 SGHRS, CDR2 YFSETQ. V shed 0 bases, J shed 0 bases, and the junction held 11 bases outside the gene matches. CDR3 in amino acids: CASSLGASGVGYQETQYF. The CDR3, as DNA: TGCGCCAGCAGCTTGGGGGCCAGCGGGGTGGGGTACCAAGAGACCCAGTACTTC.

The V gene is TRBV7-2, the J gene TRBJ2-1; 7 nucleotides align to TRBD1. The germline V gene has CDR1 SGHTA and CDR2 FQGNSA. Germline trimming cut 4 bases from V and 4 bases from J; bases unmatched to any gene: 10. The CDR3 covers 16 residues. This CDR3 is CASSSYAGTDYNEQFF. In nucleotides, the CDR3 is TGTGCCAGCAGCTCCTATGCCGGGACAGATTACAATGAGCAGTTCTTC.

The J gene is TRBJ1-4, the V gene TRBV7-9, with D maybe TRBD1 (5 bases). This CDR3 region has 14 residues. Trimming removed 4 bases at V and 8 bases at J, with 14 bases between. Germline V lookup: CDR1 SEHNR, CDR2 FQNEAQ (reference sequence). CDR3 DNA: TGTGCCAGCAGCTCCTGGGGGGACGAGGAAAAACTGTTTTTT. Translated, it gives CASSSWGDEEKLFF. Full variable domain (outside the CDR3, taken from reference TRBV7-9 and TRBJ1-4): DTGVSQNPRHKITKRGQNVTFRCDPISEHNRLYWYRQTLGQGPEFLTYFQNEAQLEKSRLLSDRFSAERPKGSFSTLEIQRTEQGDSAMYLCASSSWGDEEKLFFGSGTQLSVL.

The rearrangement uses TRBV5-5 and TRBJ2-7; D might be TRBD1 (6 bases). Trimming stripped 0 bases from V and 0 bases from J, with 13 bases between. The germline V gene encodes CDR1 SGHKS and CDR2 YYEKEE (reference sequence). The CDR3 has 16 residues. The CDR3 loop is CASSLAGGSPSYEQYF. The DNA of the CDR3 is TGTGCCAGCAGCTTGGCTGGGGGCAGTCCCTCCTACGAGCAGTACTTC.

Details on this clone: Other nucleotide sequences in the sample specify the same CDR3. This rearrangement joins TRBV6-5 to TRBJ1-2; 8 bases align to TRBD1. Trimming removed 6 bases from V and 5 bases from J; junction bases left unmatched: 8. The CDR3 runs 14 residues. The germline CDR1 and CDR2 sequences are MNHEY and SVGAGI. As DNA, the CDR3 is TGTGCCAGCAGAGGACAGGGCCTAACATATGGCTACACCTTC. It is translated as CASRGQGLTYGYTF.

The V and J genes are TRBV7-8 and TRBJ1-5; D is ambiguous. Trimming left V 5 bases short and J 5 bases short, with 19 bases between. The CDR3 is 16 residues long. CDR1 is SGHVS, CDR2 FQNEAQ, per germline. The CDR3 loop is CASSHQWRIIDQPQHF. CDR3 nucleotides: TGTGCCAGCAGCCATCAGTGGCGGATTATCGATCAGCCCCAGCATTTT. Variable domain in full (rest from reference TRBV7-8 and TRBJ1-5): GAGVSQSPRYKVAKRGQDVALRCDPISGHVSLFWYQQALGQGPEFLTYFQNEAQLDKSGLPSDRFFAERPEGSVSTLKIQRTQQEDSAVYLCASSHQWRIIDQPQHFGDGTRLSIL.

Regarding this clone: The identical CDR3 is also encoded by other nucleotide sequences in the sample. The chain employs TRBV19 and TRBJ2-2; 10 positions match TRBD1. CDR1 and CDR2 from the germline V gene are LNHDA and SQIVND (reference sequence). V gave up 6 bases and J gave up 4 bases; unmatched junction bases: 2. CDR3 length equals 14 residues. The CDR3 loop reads CASSRTGGTGELFF. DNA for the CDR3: TGTGCCAGTAGCAGGACAGGGGGCACCGGGGAGCTGTTTTTT.

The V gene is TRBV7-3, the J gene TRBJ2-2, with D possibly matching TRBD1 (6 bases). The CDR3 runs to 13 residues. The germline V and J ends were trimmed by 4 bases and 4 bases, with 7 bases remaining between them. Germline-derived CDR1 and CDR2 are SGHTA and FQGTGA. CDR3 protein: CASSSDSTGELFF. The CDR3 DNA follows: TGTGCCAGCAGCTCGGACAGCACCGGGGAGCTGTTTTTT.

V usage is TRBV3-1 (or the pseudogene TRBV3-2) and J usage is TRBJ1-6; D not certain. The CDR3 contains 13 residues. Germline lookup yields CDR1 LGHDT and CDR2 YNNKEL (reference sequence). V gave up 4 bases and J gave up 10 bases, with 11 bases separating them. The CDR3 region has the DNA TGTGCCAGCAGCCGAGATGGGCAATCACCCCTCCACTTT. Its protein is CASSRDGQSPLHF.

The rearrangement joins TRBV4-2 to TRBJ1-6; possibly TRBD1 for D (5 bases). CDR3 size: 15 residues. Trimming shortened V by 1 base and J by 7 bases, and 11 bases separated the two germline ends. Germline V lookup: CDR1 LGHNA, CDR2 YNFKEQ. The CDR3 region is CASSQGGRVNSPLHF. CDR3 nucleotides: TGTGCCAGCAGCCAAGGAGGCAGGGTGAATTCACCCCTCCACTTT.

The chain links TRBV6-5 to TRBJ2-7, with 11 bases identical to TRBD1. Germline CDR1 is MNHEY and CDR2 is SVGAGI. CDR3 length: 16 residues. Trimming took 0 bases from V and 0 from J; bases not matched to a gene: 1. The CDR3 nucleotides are TGTGCCAGCAGTTACTCCGGGACAGGGGGCTCCTACGAGCAGTACTTC. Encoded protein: CASSYSGTGGSYEQYF.

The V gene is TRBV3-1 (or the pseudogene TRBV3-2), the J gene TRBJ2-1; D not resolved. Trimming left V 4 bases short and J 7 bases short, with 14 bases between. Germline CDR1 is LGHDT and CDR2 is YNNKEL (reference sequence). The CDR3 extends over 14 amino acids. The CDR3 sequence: CASSRLAASNEQFF. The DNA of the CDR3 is TGTGCCAGCAGCCGGTTGGCGGCGTCGAATGAGCAGTTCTTC.

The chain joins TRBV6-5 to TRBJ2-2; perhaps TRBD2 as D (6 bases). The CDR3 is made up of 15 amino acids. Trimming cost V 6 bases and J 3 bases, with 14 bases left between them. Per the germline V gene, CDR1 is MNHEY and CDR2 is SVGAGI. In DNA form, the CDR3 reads TGTGCCAGCAGGGGGCTAGCGTCGGACACCGGGGAGCTGTTTTTT. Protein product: CASRGLASDTGELFF.

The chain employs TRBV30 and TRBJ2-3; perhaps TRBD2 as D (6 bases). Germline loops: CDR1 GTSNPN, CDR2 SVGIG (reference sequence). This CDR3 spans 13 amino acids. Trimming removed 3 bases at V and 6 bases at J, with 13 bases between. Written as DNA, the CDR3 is TGTGCCTGGAGCCGACTAGTCTCCGATACGCAGTATTTT. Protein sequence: CAWSRLVSDTQYF.

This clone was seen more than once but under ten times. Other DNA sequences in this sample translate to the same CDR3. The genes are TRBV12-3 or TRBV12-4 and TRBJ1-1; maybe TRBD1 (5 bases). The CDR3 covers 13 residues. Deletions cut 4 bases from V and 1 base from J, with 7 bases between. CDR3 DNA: TGTGCCAGCAGTTCAACAGGGAACACTGAAGCTTTCTTT. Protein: CASSSTGNTEAFF.

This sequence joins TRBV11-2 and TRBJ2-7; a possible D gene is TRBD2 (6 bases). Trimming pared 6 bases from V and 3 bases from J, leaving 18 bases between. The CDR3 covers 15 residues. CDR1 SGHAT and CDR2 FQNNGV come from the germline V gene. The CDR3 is CASRSPGTPLYEQYF. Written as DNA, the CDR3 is TGTGCCAGCAGGTCCCCCGGGACTCCTCTCTACGAGCAGTACTTC.

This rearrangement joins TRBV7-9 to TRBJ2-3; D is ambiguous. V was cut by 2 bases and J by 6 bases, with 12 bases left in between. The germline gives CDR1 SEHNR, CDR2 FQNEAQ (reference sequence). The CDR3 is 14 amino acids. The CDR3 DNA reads TGTGCCAGCAGCTTAAATTCTAACTTGGATACGCAGTATTTT. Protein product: CASSLNSNLDTQYF.

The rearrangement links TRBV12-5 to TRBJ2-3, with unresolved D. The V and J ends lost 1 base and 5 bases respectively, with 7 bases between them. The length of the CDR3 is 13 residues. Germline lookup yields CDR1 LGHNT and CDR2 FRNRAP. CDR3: CASGLDSLDTQYF. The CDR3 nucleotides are TGTGCTAGTGGTTTGGACTCGTTAGATACGCAGTATTTT. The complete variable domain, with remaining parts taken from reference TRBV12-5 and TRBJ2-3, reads DARVTQTPRHKVTEMGQEVTMRCQPILGHNTVFWYRQTMMQGLELLAYFRNRAPLDDSGMPKDRFSAEMPDATLATLKIQPSEPRDSAVYFCASGLDSLDTQYFGPGTRLTVL.

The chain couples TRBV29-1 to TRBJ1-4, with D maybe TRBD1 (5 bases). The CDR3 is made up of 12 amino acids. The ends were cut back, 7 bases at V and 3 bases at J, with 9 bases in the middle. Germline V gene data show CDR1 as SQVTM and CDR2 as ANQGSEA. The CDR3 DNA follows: TGCAGCGCCTGGGGGGCTAATGAAAAACTGTTTTTT. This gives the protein CSAWGANEKLFF.